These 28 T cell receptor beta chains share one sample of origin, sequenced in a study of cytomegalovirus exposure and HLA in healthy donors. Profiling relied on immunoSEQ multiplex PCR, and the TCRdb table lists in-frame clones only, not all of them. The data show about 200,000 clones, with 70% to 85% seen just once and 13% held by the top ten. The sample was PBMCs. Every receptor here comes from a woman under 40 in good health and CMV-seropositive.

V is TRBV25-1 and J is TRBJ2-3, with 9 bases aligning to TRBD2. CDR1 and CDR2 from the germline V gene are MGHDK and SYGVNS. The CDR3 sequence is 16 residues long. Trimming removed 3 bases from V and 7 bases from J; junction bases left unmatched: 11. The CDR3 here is CASSDASGTRVNTQYF. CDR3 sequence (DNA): TGTGCCAGCAGTGACGCTAGCGGGACCCGTGTGAATACGCAGTATTTT.

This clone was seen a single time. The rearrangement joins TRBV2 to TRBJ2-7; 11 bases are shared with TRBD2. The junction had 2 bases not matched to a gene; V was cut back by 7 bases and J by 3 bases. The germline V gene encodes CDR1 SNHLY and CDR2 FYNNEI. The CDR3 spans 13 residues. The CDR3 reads CASTGLAGYEQYF. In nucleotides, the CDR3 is TGTGCCAGCACCGGACTAGCGGGCTACGAGCAGTACTTC. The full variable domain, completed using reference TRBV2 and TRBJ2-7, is EPEVTQTPSHQVTQMGQEVILRCVPISNHLYFYWYRQILGQKVEFLVSFYNNEISEKSEIFDDQFSVERPDGSNFTLKIRSTKLEDSAMYFCASTGLAGYEQYFGPGTRLTVT.

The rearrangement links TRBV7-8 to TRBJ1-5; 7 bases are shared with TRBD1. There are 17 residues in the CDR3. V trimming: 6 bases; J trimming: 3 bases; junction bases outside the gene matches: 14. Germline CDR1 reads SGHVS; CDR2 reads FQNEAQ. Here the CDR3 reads CASSRARGLQVNQPQHF. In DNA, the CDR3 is TGTGCCAGCAGTCGGGCGAGGGGGCTACAAGTCAATCAGCCCCAGCATTTT.

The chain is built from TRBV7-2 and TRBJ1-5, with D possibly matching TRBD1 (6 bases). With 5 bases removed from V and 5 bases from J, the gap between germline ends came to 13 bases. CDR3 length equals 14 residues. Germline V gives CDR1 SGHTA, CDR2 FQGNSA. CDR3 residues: CASSPGQSYQPQHF. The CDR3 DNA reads TGTGCCAGCAGCCCCGGACAGTCCTATCAGCCCCAGCATTTT.

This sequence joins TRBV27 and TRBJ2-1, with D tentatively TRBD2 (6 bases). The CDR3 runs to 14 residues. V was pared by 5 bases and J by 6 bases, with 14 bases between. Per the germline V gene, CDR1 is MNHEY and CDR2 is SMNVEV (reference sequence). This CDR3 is CASSGGLTPNEQFF. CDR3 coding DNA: TGTGCCAGCAGTGGGGGACTGACTCCCAATGAGCAGTTCTTC.

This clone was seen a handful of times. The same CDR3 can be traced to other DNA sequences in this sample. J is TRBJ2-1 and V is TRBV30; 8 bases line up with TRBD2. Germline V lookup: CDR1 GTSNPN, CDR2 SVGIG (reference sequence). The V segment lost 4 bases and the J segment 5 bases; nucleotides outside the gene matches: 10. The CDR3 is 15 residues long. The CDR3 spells CAWTGGWERNNEQFF. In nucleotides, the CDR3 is TGTGCCTGGACGGGGGGGTGGGAGAGGAACAATGAGCAGTTCTTC.

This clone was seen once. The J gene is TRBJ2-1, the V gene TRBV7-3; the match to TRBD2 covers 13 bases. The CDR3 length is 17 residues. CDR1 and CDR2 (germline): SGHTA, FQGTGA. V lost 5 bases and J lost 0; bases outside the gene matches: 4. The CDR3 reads CASSPRTSGGSYNEQFF. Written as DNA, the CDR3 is TGTGCCAGCAGCCCTAGGACTAGCGGGGGCTCCTACAATGAGCAGTTCTTC.

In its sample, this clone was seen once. CDR3 nucleotide sequence: TGTGCCAGCAGCTCGACACCGCCCTACGAGCAGTACTTC. Amino acids: CASSSTPPYEQYF. This sequence joins TRBV5-5 and TRBJ2-7; D unclear. Trimming pared 3 bases from V and 2 bases from J, leaving 9 bases between. The V gene's germline CDR1 is SGHKS and CDR2 YYEKEE (reference sequence). CDR3 size: 13 residues.

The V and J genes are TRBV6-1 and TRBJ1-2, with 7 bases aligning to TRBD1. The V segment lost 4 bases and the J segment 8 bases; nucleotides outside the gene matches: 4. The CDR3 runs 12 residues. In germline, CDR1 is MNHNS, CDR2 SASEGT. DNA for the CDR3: TGTGCCAGCAGTGGACAGGGCGGCGGCTACACCTTC. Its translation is CASSGQGGGYTF.

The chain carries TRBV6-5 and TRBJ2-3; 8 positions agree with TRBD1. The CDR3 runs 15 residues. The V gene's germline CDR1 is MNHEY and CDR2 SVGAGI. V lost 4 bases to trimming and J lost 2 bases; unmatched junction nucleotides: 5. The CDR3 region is CASSSTGGPTDTQYF. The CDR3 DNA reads TGTGCCAGCAGTTCTACAGGGGGACCCACAGATACGCAGTATTTT.

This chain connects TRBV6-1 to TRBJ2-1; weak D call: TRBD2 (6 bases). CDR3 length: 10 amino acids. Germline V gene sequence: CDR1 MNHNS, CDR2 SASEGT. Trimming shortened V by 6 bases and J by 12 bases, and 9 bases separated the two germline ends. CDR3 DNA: TGTGCCAGCAGCCGGGGAGGGCAGTTCTTC. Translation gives CASSRGGQFF.

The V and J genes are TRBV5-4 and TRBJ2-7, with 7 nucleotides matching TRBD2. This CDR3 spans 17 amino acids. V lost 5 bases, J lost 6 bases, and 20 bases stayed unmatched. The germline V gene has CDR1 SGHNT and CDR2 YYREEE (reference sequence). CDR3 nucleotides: TGTGCCAGCAGTCATGGGCGGGAGAGGGATTCGGGCGCCGAGCAGTACTTC. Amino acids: CASSHGRERDSGAEQYF.

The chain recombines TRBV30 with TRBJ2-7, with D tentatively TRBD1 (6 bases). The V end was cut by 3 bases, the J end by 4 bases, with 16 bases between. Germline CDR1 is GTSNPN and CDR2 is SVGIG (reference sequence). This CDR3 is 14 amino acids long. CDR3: CAWSLGQGLYEQYF. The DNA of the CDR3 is TGTGCCTGGAGCCTCGGGCAGGGGCTGTACGAGCAGTACTTC.

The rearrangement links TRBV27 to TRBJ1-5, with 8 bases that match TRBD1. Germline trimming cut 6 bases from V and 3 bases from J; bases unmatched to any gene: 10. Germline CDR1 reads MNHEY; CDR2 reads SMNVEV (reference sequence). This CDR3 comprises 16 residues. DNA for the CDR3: TGTGCCAGCAGAAGGACAGGGTCGGGTGCCAATCAGCCCCAGCATTTT. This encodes CASRRTGSGANQPQHF.

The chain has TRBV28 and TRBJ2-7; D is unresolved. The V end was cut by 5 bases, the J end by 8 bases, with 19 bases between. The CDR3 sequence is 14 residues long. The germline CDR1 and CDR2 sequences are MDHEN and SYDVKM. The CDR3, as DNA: TGTGCCAGCAGTCCCCACGATACGCGGCAAAAGCAGTACTTC. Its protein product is CASSPHDTRQKQYF.

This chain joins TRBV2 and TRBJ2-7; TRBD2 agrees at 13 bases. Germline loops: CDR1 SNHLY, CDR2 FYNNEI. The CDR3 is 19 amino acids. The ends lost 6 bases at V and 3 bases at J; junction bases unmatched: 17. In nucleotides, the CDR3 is TGTGCCAGCAGGGCAAAATGGACTAGCGGGAGTTTGGTAAGCTACGAGCAGTACTTC. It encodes CASRAKWTSGSLVSYEQYF.

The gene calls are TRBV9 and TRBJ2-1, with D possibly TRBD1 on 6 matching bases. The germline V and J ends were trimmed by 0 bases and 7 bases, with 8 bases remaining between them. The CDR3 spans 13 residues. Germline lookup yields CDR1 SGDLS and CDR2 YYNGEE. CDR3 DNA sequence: TGTGCCAGCAGCGTAGACAGGGAGAATGAGCAGTTCTTC. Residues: CASSVDRENEQFF. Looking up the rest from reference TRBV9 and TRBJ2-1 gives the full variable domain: DSGVTQTPKHLITATGQRVTLRCSPRSGDLSVYWYQQSLDQGLQFLIQYYNGEERAKGNILERFSAQQFPDLHSELNLSSLELGDSALYFCASSVDRENEQFFGPGTRLTVL.

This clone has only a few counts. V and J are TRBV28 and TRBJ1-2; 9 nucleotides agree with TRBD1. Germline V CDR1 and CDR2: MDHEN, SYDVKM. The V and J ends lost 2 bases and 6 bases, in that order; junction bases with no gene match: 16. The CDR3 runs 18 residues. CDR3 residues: CASSLRGWGQGTKNGYTF. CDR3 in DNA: TGTGCCAGCAGTTTACGGGGTTGGGGACAGGGCACCAAGAATGGCTACACCTTC.

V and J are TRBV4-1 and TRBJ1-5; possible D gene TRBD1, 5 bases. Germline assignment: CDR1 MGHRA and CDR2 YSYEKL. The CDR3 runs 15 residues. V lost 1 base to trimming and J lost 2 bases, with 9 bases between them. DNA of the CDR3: TGCGCCAGCAGCCAAGCTGGGGGGGGCAATCAGCCCCAGCATTTT. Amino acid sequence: CASSQAGGGNQPQHF.

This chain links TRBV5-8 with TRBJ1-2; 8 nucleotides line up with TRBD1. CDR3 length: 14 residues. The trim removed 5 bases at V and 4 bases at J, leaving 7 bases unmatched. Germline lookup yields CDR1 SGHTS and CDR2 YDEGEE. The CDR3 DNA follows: TGTGCCAGCAGTAGACAGGGGTACGGCTATGGCTACACCTTC. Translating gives CASSRQGYGYGYTF.

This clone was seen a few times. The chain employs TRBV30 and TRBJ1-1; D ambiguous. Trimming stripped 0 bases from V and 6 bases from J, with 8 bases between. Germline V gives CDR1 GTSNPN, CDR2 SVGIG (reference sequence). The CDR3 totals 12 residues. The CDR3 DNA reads TGTGCCTGGAGTGTAGCTTACTCTGAAGCTTTCTTT. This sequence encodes CAWSVAYSEAFF.

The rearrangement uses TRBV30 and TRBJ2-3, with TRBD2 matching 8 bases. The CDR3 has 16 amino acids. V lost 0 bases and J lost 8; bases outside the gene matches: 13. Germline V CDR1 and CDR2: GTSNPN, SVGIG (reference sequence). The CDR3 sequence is CAWSVGLAGGHGTQYF. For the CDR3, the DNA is TGTGCCTGGAGTGTAGGTCTAGCGGGCGGGCATGGTACGCAGTATTTT.

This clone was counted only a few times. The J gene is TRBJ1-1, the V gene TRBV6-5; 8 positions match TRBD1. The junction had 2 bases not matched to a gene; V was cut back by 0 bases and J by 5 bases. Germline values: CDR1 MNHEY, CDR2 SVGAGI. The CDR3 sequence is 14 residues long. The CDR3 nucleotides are TGTGCCAGCAGTTACTCGGGACAGGCGACTGAAGCTTTCTTT. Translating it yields CASSYSGQATEAFF.

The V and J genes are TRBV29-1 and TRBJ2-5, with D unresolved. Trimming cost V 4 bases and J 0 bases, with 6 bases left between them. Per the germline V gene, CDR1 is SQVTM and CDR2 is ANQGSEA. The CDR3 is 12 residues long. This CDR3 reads CSVAPDQETQYF. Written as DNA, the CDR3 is TGCAGCGTTGCCCCGGACCAAGAGACCCAGTACTTC.

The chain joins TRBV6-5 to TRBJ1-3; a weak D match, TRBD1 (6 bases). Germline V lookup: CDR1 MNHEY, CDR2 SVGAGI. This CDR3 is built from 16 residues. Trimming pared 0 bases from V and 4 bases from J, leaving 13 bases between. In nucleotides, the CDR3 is TGTGCCAGCAGTTACTCTCTGGGGGCGACGGGAAACACCATATATTTT. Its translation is CASSYSLGATGNTIYF.

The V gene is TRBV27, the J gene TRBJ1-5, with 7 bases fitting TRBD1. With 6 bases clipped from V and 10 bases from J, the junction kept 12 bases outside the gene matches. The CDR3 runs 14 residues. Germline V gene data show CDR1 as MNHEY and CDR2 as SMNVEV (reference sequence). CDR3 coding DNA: TGTGCCAGCAGGTCCACAGGGGCTCCAAAACCCCAGCATTTT. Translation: CASRSTGAPKPQHF.

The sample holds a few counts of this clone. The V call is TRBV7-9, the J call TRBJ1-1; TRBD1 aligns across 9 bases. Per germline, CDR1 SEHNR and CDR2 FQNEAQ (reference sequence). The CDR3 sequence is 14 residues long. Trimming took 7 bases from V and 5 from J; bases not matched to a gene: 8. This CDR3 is CASTPDRGITEAFF. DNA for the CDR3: TGTGCCAGCACCCCAGACAGGGGGATTACTGAAGCTTTCTTT.

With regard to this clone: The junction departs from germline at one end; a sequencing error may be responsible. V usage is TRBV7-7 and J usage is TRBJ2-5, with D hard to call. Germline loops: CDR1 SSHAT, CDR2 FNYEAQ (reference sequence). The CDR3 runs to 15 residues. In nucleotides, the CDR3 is TGTGCTAGCAGCTTAGCCGGTATAGCCGGGGAGACCCAGTACTTC. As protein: CASSLAGIAGETQYF.